This TCR beta chain was obtained from a study of post-analysis software for immune sequencing data. Tagging with unique molecular identifiers was a feature of the TCR beta cDNA libraries. Once about 0.85 to 11 million T cells were used, about half a million cDNA molecules resulted. TCRdb ran MiXCR on the PCR reads and lists one entry per CDR3 protein. The sample includes about 500,000 distinct CDR3 sequences, less than 45% of them seen just once. Broader study findings: People with multiple sclerosis had a significantly lower normalized Chao1 diversity than controls did. With TRBV5-6, TRBV5-1 and TRBV20-1 included, about five TRBV segments were more frequent in patients than in controls.

To note about this clonotype: Its antigen remains unknown.

Germline lookup yields CDR1 SQVTM and CDR2 ANQGSEA. V dropped 8 bases and J dropped 7 bases, with 18 bases sitting between them. The CDR3 spans 12 residues. The TCR was taken from a girl under 18 with multiple sclerosis. The material sequenced was blood. The chain links TRBV29-1 to TRBJ2-7; D tentatively reads TRBD1 or TRBD2 (6 bases each). The CDR3 sequence is CSSTGANGEQYF. For the CDR3, the DNA is TGCAGCTCAACGGGGGCAAACGGAGAGCAGTACTTC.